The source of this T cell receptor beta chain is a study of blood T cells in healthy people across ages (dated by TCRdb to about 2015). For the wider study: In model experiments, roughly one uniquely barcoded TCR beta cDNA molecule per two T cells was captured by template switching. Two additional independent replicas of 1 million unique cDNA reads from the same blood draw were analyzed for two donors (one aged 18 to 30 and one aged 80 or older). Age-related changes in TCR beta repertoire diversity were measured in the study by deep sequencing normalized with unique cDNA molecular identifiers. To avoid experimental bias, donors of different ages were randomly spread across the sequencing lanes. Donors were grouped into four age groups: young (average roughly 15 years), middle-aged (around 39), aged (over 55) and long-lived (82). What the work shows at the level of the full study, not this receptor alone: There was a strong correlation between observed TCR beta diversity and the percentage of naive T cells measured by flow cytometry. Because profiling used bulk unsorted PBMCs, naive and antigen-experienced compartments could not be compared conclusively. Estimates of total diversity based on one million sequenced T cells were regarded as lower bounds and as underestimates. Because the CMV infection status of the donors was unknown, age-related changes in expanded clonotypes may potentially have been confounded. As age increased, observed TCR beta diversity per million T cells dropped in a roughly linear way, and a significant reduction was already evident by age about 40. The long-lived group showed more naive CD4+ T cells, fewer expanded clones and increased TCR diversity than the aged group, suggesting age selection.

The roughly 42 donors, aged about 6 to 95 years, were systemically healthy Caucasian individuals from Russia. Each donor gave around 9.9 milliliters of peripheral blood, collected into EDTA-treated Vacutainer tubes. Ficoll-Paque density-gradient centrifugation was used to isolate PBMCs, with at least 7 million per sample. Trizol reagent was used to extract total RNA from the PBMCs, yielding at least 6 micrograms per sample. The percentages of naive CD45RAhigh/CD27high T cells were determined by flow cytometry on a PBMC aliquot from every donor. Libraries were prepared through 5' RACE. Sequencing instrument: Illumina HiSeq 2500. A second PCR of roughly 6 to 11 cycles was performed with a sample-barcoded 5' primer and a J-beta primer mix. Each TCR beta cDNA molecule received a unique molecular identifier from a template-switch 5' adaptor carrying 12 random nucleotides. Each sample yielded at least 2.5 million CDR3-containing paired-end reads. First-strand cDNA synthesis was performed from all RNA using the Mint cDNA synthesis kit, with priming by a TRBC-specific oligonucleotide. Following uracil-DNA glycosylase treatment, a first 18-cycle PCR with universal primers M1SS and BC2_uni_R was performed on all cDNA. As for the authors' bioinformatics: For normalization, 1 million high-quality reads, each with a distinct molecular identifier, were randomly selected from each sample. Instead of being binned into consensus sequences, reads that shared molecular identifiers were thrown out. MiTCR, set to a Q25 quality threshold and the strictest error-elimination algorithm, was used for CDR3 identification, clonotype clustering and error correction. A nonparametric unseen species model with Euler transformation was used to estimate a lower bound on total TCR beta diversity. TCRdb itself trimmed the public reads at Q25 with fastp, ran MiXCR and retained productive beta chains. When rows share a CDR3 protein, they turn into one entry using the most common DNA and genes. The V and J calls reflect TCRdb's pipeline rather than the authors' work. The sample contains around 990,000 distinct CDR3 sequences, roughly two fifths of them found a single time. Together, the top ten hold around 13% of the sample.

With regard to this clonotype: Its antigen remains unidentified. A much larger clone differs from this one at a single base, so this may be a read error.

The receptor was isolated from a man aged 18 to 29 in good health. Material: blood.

For the CDR3, the sequence is CSVEVRLGTNTQYF. Read as DNA, the sequence is TGCAGCGTTGAAGTGAGACTAGGAACAAATACGCAGTATTTT. This chain is built from TRBV29-1 and TRBJ2-3; a tentative D match to TRBD2 spans 6 bases. The germline V gene yields SQVTM for CDR1 and ANQGSEA for CDR2. From its cysteine to its phenylalanine, the CDR3 spans 14 amino acids. Here the CDR3 DNA is all that survives: 42 bases in frame from base 1. Trimming costs V 1 base and J 7 bases, and their ends lie 15 bases apart.